Listed below are T cell receptor beta chains from one sample, sequenced in a study of blood T cell repertoires in COVID-19. Libraries were prepared by immunoSEQ multiplex PCR; TCRdb keeps only in-frame clonotypes and omits some of them. The sample consists of some 97,000 clones, approximately 87% of them appearing once. The sample comprised peripheral blood. These receptors all come from a human donor in a cohort sampled during active COVID-19. Each CDR3 is given with its conserved first and last residue. Each record gives: V gene, D gene, J gene, clone size, CDR3 DNA, CDR3 protein. The D gene is left open where the match is weak. The size of a clone is reported for some rows only, either as once, few or many, or as a class for expanded clones.

TRBV3-1/TRBV3-2	TRBD1	TRBJ2-2	NA	TGTGCCAGCAGCCCTCTGGGACAGGGGAACACCGGGGAGCTGTTTTTT	CASSPLGQGNTGELFF
TRBV9	NA	TRBJ2-2	NA	TGTGCCAGCAGCGGTTTCACTAGCCGAGTCACCGGGGAGCTGTTTTTT	CASSGFTSRVTGELFF
TRBV6-5	NA	TRBJ2-5	NA	TGTGCCAGCAGTTACTCTCTGGGAAGGGGACAAGAGACCCAGTACTTC	CASSYSLGRGQETQYF
TRBV19	NA	TRBJ2-5	few	TGTGCCAGTAGTACCCGGCCAGGGGAAGAGACCCAGTACTTC	CASSTRPGEETQYF
TRBV19	NA	TRBJ1-5	many	TGTGCGTCGGGGGAGGGCAATCAGCCCCAGCATTTT	CASGEGNQPQHF
TRBV5-1	NA	TRBJ2-1	NA	TGCGCCAGCAGCCCTCGGGTAATGGAATGGAATGAGCAGTTCTTC	CASSPRVMEWNEQFF
TRBV7-2	TRBD2	TRBJ2-7	NA	TGTGCCAGCAGGCCCCCTTGGGGAGGGACCTACGAGCAGTACTTC	CASRPPWGGTYEQYF
TRBV24-1	TRBD1	TRBJ2-3	NA	TGTGCCACCAGTGGGGGGACAGGGGGCCCAGATACGCAGTATTTT	CATSGGTGGPDTQYF
TRBV20-1	TRBD2	TRBJ2-7	NA	TGCAGTGCTAGTTTAGCGGGGGCTTACGAGCAGTACTTC	CSASLAGAYEQYF
TRBV10-3	NA	TRBJ1-5	few	TGTGCCATCAGCAAGGACGGGGATAGCAATCAGCCCCAGCATTTT	CAISKDGDSNQPQHF
TRBV7-8	NA	TRBJ1-2	NA	TGTGCCAGCAGCCTGCGTTCGGAAGGGACTCCAGGCTACACCTTC	CASSLRSEGTPGYTF
TRBV18	TRBD2	TRBJ2-3	NA	TGTGCCAGCTCCCTAACTAGCGGCACAGATACGCAGTATTTT	CASSLTSGTDTQYF
TRBV5-4	TRBD2	TRBJ2-1	NA	TGTGCCAGCAGCTCTCACGGACTAGGCAATGAGCAGTTCTTC	CASSSHGLGNEQFF
TRBV3-1/TRBV3-2	NA	TRBJ1-5	NA	TGTGCCAGCAGCCTCCCACGGGTTGGGCGGGAAATCCATAGCAATCAGCCCCAGCATTTT	CASSLPRVGREIHSNQPQHF
TRBV29-1	NA	TRBJ1-1	once	TGCAGCGTTCAACAGGCTAACACTGAAGCTTTCTTT	CSVQQANTEAFF
TRBV7-9	TRBD2	TRBJ2-5	NA	TGTGCCAGCAGCTCTTATATTAGCGGGGGCTTCCAAGAGACCCAGTACTTC	CASSSYISGGFQETQYF
TRBV18	TRBD2	TRBJ2-5	NA	TGTGCCAGCTCACCAACGCTAGCGGGGGTGCAGACCCAGTACTTC	CASSPTLAGVQTQYF
TRBV3-1/TRBV3-2	TRBD2	TRBJ2-3	NA	TGTGCCAGCAGCTTAGCGGGAGTGGCCACAGATACGCAGTATTTT	CASSLAGVATDTQYF
TRBV5-1	NA	TRBJ2-7	NA	TGCGCCAGCAGCTTGGCCGACAGCCTCGAGCAGTACTTC	CASSLADSLEQYF
TRBV6-1	TRBD1	TRBJ2-2	once	TGTGCCAGCAGTGAAAAATGGACAGGGGGCCCGAACACCGGGGAGCTGTTTTTT	CASSEKWTGGPNTGELFF
TRBV9	TRBD2	TRBJ2-1	NA	TGTGCCAGCAGCGCGGGACTAGCGGCAAACAATGAGCAGTTCTTC	CASSAGLAANNEQFF
TRBV2	NA	TRBJ1-6	NA	TGTGCCAGCAGCGAGACAACTAATTCACCCCTCCACTTT	CASSETTNSPLHF
TRBV5-6	TRBD1	TRBJ1-2	NA	TGTGCCAGCAGCTTTGGGGACAGGAACCATGGCTACACCTTC	CASSFGDRNHGYTF
TRBV7-7	NA	TRBJ2-5	once	TGTGCCAGCAGCTTAGGTTCTAGCGCAGAGACCCAGTACTTC	CASSLGSSAETQYF
TRBV27	TRBD2	TRBJ2-7	NA	TGTGCCAGCAGTTTGGTAACGGGGACTAGCGTCCACGAGCAGTACTTC	CASSLVTGTSVHEQYF
TRBV9	TRBD1	TRBJ2-2	few	TGTGCCAGCAGCGTAGAGAGGACAGGGCATATCGGGGAGCTGTTTTTT	CASSVERTGHIGELFF
TRBV5-1	TRBD1	TRBJ1-1	NA	TGCGCCAGCAGCTTGACAGGGGTAAGCACTGAAGCTTTCTTT	CASSLTGVSTEAFF
TRBV6-5	NA	TRBJ2-7	NA	TGTGCCAGCAGTTTCCAGGGGGAGGTGTCCTACGAGCAGTACTTC	CASSFQGEVSYEQYF